This passage covers 28 T cell receptor beta chains from one sample sequenced in a study of blood T cell repertoires in COVID-19. The table came from immunoSEQ multiplex PCR; TCRdb's copy has only in-frame clones and leaves some out. The table has under 200,000 clones, 70% to 90% seen once. The sequenced sample was PBMCs or T cells enriched from blood (not recorded which). The receptors here all came from a woman in her 50s who had recovered from COVID-19.

This chain joins TRBV9 and TRBJ1-1, with D possibly matching TRBD1 (6 bases). The CDR3 is 16 residues long. Germline lookup yields CDR1 SGDLS and CDR2 YYNGEE. Trimming removed 4 bases at V and 0 bases at J, with 16 bases between. CDR3 residues: CASSPLGGGLNTEAFF. The CDR3 DNA reads as TGTGCCAGCAGCCCCTTGGGGGGGGGCCTGAACACTGAAGCTTTCTTT.

The CDR3 is CASSQGLAGPDTQYF. In nucleotides, the CDR3 is TGCGCCAGCAGCCAAGGACTAGCGGGCCCCGATACGCAGTATTTT. The chain uses TRBV4-1 and TRBJ2-3, with TRBD2 matching over 10 bases. There are 15 residues in the CDR3. V dropped 1 base and J dropped 6; count of bases not matched to a gene: 4. Germline V gene sequence: CDR1 MGHRA, CDR2 YSYEKL.

The table lists this clone with a count of one. CDR3 residues: CASSTGVEKLFF. Written as DNA, the CDR3 is TGTGCCAGTAGTACAGGGGTTGAAAAACTGTTTTTT. This rearrangement joins TRBV19 to TRBJ1-4, with a possible D match to TRBD1 (6 bases). Germline V gives CDR1 LNHDA, CDR2 SQIVND (reference sequence). V lost 4 bases, J lost 7 bases, and 7 bases lay in between. The CDR3 contains 12 residues.

The chain combines TRBV5-1 with TRBJ2-1, with D tentatively TRBD1 (5 bases). There are 11 residues in the CDR3. V was shortened by 5 bases and J by 9 bases, with 9 bases between the two germline ends. Germline CDR1 reads SGHRS; CDR2 reads YFSETQ. CDR3 nucleotide sequence: TGCGCCAGCAGGGCAGGGCTTGAGCAGTTCTTC. Amino acids: CASRAGLEQFF.

The V call is TRBV5-1, the J call TRBJ1-3, with 9 bases fitting TRBD1. The CDR3 has 18 residues. Germline trimming cut 3 bases from V and 1 base from J; bases unmatched to any gene: 11. Germline CDR1 SGHRS, CDR2 YFSETQ. Written as DNA, the CDR3 is TGCGCCAGCAGCTCCTCCGGGACAGGGTTCGGGTCTGGAAACACCATATATTTT. Its protein product is CASSSSGTGFGSGNTIYF.

V usage is TRBV27 and J usage is TRBJ1-2; 7 bases align to TRBD1. The CDR3 has 13 residues. Germline V gene sequence: CDR1 MNHEY, CDR2 SMNVEV (reference sequence). The ends lost 6 bases at V and 4 bases at J; junction bases unmatched: 5. This CDR3 is CASRSGQAYGYTF. The CDR3 region has the DNA TGTGCCAGCAGATCCGGACAGGCCTATGGCTACACCTTC.

This chain joins TRBV18 and TRBJ2-3; 11 positions match TRBD2. Germline CDR1 is KGHSH and CDR2 is LQKENI. Unmatched junction bases numbered 6, after V lost 0 bases and J lost 4 bases. This CDR3 comprises 17 residues. The DNA for the CDR3 is TGTGCCAGCTCACCACCCGAGTTAGCGGGGGGGCCAGATACGCAGTATTTT. Protein: CASSPPELAGGPDTQYF.

The CDR3 loop is CASSLAANTEAFF. DNA for the CDR3: TGTGCCAGCAGTTTAGCGGCGAACACTGAAGCTTTCTTT. The chain joins TRBV12-3 or TRBV12-4 to TRBJ1-1; no firm D call. This CDR3 is 13 amino acids long. With 0 bases removed from V and 1 base from J, the gap between germline ends came to 3 bases.

The chain has TRBV27 and TRBJ1-2, with 9 bases matching TRBD1. V gave up 5 bases and J gave up 4 bases; unmatched junction bases: 11. The length of the CDR3 is 16 residues. In germline, CDR1 is MNHEY, CDR2 SMNVEV (reference sequence). The CDR3 sequence: CASSLSGTGTVYGYTF. CDR3 DNA sequence: TGTGCCAGCAGTCTGTCCGGGACAGGGACGGTCTATGGCTACACCTTC.

About this clone: Other DNA sequences in the same sample also yield this CDR3. The chain joins TRBV19 to TRBJ1-1; D is ambiguous. V lost 3 bases, J lost 5 bases, and 7 bases lay in between. The CDR3 runs to 12 residues. Germline V gene data show CDR1 as LNHDA and CDR2 as SQIVND (reference sequence). The CDR3 nucleotides read TGTGCCAGTAGTATCGGGATTACTGAAGCTTTCTTT. Residues: CASSIGITEAFF.

The chain is built from TRBV5-1 and TRBJ1-2; D gene uncertain. This CDR3 contains 15 residues. The V gene lost 4 bases and the J gene lost 5 bases, with 18 bases spanning the gap. CDR1 is SGHRS and CDR2 is YFSETQ in the germline V gene. This CDR3 is CASSLRSAGSYGYTF. CDR3 in DNA: TGCGCCAGCAGCCTACGTTCGGCCGGGAGTTATGGCTACACCTTC.

The V gene is TRBV14, the J gene TRBJ2-7; D is perhaps TRBD1 (6 bases). Trimming pared 4 bases from V and 7 bases from J, leaving 14 bases between. This CDR3 contains 13 residues. CDR1 SGHDN and CDR2 FVKESK come from the germline V gene. The CDR3 protein is CASSLQRDTEQYF. In DNA form, the CDR3 reads TGTGCCAGCAGCCTCCAGAGGGACACAGAGCAGTACTTC.

The chain couples TRBV5-5 to TRBJ1-3; 8 bases map to TRBD1. V was clipped by 4 bases and J by 4 bases; unmatched bases: 16. This CDR3 contains 18 residues. From germline, CDR1 is SGHKS and CDR2 YYEKEE (reference sequence). The CDR3 spells CASSASPVGQGAGNTIYF. The CDR3 DNA follows: TGTGCCAGCAGCGCATCACCTGTGGGGCAGGGGGCAGGAAACACCATATATTTT.

The gene calls are TRBV7-6 and TRBJ2-5, with 9 bases identical to TRBD2. Germline V gene sequence: CDR1 SGHVS, CDR2 FNYEAQ. This CDR3 region has 16 residues. The junction had 11 bases not matched to a gene; V was cut back by 2 bases and J by 7 bases. CDR3 loop: CASSLTLSSGARTQYF. The CDR3 DNA follows: TGTGCCAGCAGCTTAACACTGTCTAGCGGGGCCCGGACCCAGTACTTC.

The chain links TRBV7-2 to TRBJ1-1, with 7 bases lining up with TRBD1. The V gene end was trimmed by 5 bases and the J gene end by 1 base; junction bases not matched to a gene: 4. The CDR3 is 14 residues long. From germline, CDR1 is SGHTA and CDR2 FQGNSA. The CDR3 DNA sequence: TGTGCCAGCAGCCCCCGGACAGGGAACACTGAAGCTTTCTTT. Amino acids: CASSPRTGNTEAFF.

The chain uses TRBV11-3 and TRBJ2-2; 8 bases line up with TRBD2. Germline V gives CDR1 SGHNT, CDR2 YENEEA. With 3 bases clipped from V and 5 bases from J, the junction kept 8 bases outside the gene matches. This CDR3 has 16 amino acids. In DNA, the CDR3 is TGTGCCAGCAGCTTCGGGGTTGCGGGGGGTACCGGGGAGCTGTTTTTT. Protein sequence: CASSFGVAGGTGELFF.

CDR3 protein: CASSYEAATEAFF. The DNA for the CDR3 is TGTGCCAGCAGTTACGAGGCGGCCACTGAAGCTTTCTTT. The chain links TRBV6-2 or TRBV6-3 to TRBJ1-1; D ambiguous. Trimming shortened V by 2 bases and J by 4 bases, and 8 bases separated the two germline ends. CDR1 and CDR2 from the germline V gene are MNHEY and SVGEGT. The CDR3 is 13 amino acids.

This clone was counted only a few times. The chain uses TRBV4-3 and TRBJ1-3; D might be TRBD1 (6 bases). The germline V gene encodes CDR1 LGHNA and CDR2 YSLEER. The CDR3 loop spans 16 amino acids. V shed 2 bases and J shed 2 bases, with 13 bases lying between them. CDR3 bases: TGCGCCAGCAGCCAACACTGGACAGCCGCTGGAAACACCATATATTTT. Residues: CASSQHWTAAGNTIYF.

V is TRBV6-5 and J is TRBJ2-5, with 11 nucleotides matching TRBD1. The CDR3 is made up of 15 amino acids. V shed 1 base and J 6 bases; nucleotides not matched to a gene: 4. Germline CDR1 and CDR2: MNHEY and SVGAGI. CDR3 protein: CASSYLGQGVKTQYF. CDR3 bases: TGTGCCAGCAGTTACTTGGGACAGGGGGTGAAGACCCAGTACTTC.

This clone was observed a few times. The genes are TRBV2 and TRBJ1-5; D is undetermined. In germline, CDR1 is SNHLY, CDR2 FYNNEI. This CDR3 comprises 15 residues. The ends were cut back, 3 bases at V and 1 base at J, with 10 bases in the middle. CDR3 region: CASSDWGGSNQPQHF. In nucleotides, the CDR3 is TGTGCCAGCAGTGATTGGGGAGGGAGCAATCAGCCCCAGCATTTT.

Of note for this clone: This CDR3 is also generated by other DNA sequences in the sample. J is TRBJ2-5 and V is TRBV5-1; no reliable D call. Germline assignment: CDR1 SGHRS and CDR2 YFSETQ. This CDR3 is 12 amino acids long. V was clipped by 1 base and J by 4 bases, with 5 bases between them. CDR3 in DNA: TGCGCCAGCAGCTTGTCCGGAGAGACCCAGTACTTC. Its protein product is CASSLSGETQYF.

The rearrangement joins TRBV7-2 to TRBJ1-5; TRBD1 agrees at 8 bases. V shed 1 base and J 5 bases; nucleotides not matched to a gene: 4. This CDR3 region has 15 residues. The germline CDR1 and CDR2 sequences are SGHTA and FQGNSA. For the CDR3, the DNA is TGTGCCAGCAGCTTAGGACAGGGGACGGATCAGCCCCAGCATTTT. Amino acid sequence: CASSLGQGTDQPQHF.

This clone was found a few times. CDR3 bases: TGCAGTGCTAGTTCGACAGGGAAGGAGCCCCTCCACTTT. This encodes CSASSTGKEPLHF. The rearrangement uses TRBV20-1 and TRBJ1-6; 7 bases are shared with TRBD1. CDR1 is DFQATT and CDR2 is SNEGSKA in the germline V gene (reference sequence). The CDR3 has 13 residues. V gave up 3 bases and J gave up 13 bases; unmatched junction bases: 9.

The chain links TRBV9 to TRBJ2-2; perhaps TRBD1 as D (6 bases). CDR1 and CDR2 (germline): SGDLS, YYNGEE. The CDR3 extends over 17 amino acids. The germline V and J ends were trimmed by 4 bases and 3 bases, with 19 bases remaining between them. The CDR3 region has the DNA TGTGCCAGCAGCCCGACGGTAGTGGACAGCTACACCGGGGAGCTGTTTTTT. Its translation is CASSPTVVDSYTGELFF.

The gene calls are TRBV30 and TRBJ1-2; TRBD1 matches at 9 bases. Germline V lookup: CDR1 GTSNPN, CDR2 SVGIG (reference sequence). V lost 3 bases and J lost 7; bases outside the gene matches: 9. The CDR3 loop spans 14 amino acids. Here the CDR3 DNA reads TGTGCCTGGAGCGCTACCGGGACAGGGTTTGGCTACACCTTC. The encoded protein is CAWSATGTGFGYTF.

The chain combines TRBV3-1 (or the pseudogene TRBV3-2) with TRBJ1-1; D remains ambiguous. Trimming shortened V by 1 base and J by 10 bases, and 13 bases separated the two germline ends. The CDR3 has 13 amino acids. Germline CDR1 reads LGHDT; CDR2 reads YNNKEL (reference sequence). The CDR3 reads CASSQVGREGAFF. The CDR3 bases are TGTGCCAGCAGCCAAGTGGGAAGGGAGGGAGCTTTCTTT.

This clone was observed once. The chain uses TRBV19 and TRBJ1-5; no clear D. This CDR3 is built from 16 residues. With 2 bases removed from V and 4 bases from J, the gap between germline ends came to 15 bases. CDR1 LNHDA and CDR2 SQIVND come from the germline V gene (reference sequence). This CDR3 is CASSIRLGQVNQPQHF. In DNA, the CDR3 is TGTGCCAGTAGTATAAGGCTTGGCCAGGTAAATCAGCCCCAGCATTTT.

V is TRBV5-5 and J is TRBJ1-1; 8 nucleotides align to TRBD1. J lost 6 bases, V lost 4 bases, and 8 bases had no gene match. From germline, CDR1 is SGHKS and CDR2 YYEKEE (reference sequence). The CDR3 extends over 14 amino acids. In DNA form, the CDR3 reads TGTGCCAGCAGCCGACGGGACAGGCTATCTGAAGCTTTCTTT. This translates into CASSRRDRLSEAFF.